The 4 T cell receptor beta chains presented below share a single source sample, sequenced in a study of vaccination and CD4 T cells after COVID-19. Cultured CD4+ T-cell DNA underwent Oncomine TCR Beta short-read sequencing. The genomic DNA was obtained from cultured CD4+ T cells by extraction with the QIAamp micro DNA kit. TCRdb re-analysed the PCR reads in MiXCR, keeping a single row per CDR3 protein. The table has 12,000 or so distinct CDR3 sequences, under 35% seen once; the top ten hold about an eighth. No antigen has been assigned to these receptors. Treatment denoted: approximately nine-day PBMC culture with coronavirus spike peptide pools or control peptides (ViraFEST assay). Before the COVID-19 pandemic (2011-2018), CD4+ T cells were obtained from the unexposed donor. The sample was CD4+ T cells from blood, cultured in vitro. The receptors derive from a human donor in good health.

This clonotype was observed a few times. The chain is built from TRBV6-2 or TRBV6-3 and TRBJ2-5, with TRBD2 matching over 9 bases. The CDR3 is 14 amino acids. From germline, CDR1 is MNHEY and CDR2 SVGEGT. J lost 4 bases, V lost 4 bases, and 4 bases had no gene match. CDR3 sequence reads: CASSSGTSIETQYF. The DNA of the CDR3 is TGTGCCAGCAGTTCCGGGACTAGCATAGAGACCCAGTACTTC.

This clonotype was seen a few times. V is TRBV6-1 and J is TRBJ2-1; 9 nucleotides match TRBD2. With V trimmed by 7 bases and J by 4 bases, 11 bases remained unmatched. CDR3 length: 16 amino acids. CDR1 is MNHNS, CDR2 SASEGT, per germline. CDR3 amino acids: CASTASRLAEYNEQFF. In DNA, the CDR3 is TGTGCCAGCACCGCATCTAGACTAGCGGAATACAATGAGCAGTTCTTC.

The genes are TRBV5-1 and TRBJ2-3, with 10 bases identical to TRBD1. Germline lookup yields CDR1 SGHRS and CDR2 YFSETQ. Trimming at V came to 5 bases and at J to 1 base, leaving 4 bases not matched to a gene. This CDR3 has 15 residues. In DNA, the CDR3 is TGCGCCAGCAGTTCCGGGACAGGGGGCACAGATACGCAGTATTTT. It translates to CASSSGTGGTDTQYF.

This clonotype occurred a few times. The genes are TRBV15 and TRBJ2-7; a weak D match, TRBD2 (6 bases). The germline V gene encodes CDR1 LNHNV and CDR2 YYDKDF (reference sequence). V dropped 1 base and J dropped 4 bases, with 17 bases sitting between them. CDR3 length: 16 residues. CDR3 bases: TGTGCCACCAGCAGAGGTCCCGGGACTCCTAAGTACGAGCAGTACTTC. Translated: CATSRGPGTPKYEQYF.